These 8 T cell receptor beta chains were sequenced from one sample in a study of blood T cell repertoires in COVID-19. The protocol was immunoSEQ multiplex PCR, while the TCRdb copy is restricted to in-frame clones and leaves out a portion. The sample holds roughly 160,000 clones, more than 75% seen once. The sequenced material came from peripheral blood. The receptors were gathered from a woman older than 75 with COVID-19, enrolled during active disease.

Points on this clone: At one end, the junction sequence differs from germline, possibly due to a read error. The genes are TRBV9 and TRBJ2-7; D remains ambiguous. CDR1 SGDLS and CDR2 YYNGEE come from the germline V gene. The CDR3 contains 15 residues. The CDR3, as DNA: TGTGCCAGCAGCGTTTCCCCTACACAGCCCTATGAGCAGTACTTC. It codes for CASSVSPTQPYEQYF.

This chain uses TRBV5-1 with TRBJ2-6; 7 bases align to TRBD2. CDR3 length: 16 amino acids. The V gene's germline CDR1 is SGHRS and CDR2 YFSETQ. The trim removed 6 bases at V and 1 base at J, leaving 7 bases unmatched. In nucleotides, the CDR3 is TGCGCCAGCACCCCTTCCGGGGGGTCTGGGGCCAACGTCCTGACTTTC. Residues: CASTPSGGSGANVLTF.

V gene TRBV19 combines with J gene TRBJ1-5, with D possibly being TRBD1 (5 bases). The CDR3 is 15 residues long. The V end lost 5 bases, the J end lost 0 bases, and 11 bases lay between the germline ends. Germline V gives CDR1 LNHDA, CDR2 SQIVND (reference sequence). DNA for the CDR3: TGTGCCAGTAGTCCAGGACAATATAGCAATCAGCCCCAGCATTTT. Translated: CASSPGQYSNQPQHF.

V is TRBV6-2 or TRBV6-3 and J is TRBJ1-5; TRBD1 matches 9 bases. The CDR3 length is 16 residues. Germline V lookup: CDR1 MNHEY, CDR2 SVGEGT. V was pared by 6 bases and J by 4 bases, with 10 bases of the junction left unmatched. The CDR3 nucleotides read TGTGCCAGCAGCCCGGGACAGGGTATTGGAAATCAGCCCCAGCATTTT. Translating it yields CASSPGQGIGNQPQHF.

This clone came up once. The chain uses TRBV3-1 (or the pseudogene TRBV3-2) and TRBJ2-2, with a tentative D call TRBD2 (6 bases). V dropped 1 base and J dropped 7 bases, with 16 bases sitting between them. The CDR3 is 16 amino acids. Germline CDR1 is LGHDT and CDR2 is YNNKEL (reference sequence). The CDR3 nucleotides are TGTGCCAGCAGCCAAGCGGGAGTAGCCTTTGGCGGGGAGCTGTTTTTT. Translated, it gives CASSQAGVAFGGELFF.

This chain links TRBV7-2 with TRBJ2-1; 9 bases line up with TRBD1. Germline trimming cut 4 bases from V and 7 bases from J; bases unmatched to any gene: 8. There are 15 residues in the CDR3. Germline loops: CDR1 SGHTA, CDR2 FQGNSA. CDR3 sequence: CASSSRTGARNEQFF. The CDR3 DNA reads TGTGCCAGCAGCTCAAGGACAGGGGCGAGGAATGAGCAGTTCTTC. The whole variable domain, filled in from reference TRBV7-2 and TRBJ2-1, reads GAGVSQSPSNKVTEKGKDVELRCDPISGHTALYWYRQSLGQGLEFLIYFQGNSAPDKSGLPSDRFSAERTGGSVSTLTIQRTQQEDSAVYLCASSSRTGARNEQFFGPGTRLTVL.

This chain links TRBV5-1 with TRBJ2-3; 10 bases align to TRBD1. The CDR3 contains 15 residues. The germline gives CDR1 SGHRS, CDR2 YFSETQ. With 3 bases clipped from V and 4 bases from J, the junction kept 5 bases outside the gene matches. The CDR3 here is CASSSGDRGADTQYF. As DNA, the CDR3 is TGCGCCAGCAGCTCCGGGGACAGGGGAGCAGATACGCAGTATTTT.

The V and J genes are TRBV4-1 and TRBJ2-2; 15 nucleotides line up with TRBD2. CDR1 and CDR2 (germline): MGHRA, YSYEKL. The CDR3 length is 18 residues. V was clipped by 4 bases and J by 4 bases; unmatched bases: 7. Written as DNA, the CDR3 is TGCGCCAGCAGCCCATGGGGACTAGCGGGGGGAACCACCGGGGAGCTGTTTTTT. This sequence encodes CASSPWGLAGGTTGELFF.